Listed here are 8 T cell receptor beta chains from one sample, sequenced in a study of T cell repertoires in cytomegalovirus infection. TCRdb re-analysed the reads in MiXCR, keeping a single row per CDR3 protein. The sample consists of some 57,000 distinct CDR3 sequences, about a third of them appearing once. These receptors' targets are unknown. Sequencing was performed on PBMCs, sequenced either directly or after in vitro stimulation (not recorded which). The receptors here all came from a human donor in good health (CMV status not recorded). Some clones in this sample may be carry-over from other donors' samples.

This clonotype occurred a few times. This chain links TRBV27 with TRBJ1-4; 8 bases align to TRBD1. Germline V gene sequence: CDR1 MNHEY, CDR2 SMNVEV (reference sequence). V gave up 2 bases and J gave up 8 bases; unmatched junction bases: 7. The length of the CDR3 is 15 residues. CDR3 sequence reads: CASSLNRGDIEKLFF. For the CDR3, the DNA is TGTGCCAGCAGTTTAAACAGGGGGGACATCGAAAAACTGTTTTTT.

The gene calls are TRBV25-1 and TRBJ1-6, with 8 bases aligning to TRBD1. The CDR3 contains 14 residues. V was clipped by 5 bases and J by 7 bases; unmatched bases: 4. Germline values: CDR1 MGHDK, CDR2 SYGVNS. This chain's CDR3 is CASSYRGRNSPLHF. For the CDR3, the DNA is TGTGCCAGCAGTTACAGGGGGAGGAATTCACCCCTCCACTTT.

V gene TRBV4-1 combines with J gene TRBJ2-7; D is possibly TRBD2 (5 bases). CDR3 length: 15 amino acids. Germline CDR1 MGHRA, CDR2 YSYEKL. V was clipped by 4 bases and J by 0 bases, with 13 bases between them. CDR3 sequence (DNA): TGCGCCAGCAGCCCAGGCCTTGGAGGCTCCTACGAGCAGTACTTC. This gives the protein CASSPGLGGSYEQYF.

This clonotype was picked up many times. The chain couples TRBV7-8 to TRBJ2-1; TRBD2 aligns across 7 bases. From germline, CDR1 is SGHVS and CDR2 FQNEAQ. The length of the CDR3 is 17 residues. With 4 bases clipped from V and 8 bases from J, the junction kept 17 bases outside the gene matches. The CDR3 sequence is CASSYEFRGEEGDEQFF. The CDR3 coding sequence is TGTGCCAGCAGCTATGAGTTTCGGGGGGAGGAAGGCGATGAGCAGTTCTTC.

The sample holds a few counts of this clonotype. The CDR3 nucleotides read TGTGCCAGCAGTCCCGACGCTTTGAGGGCCAACGTCCTGACTTTC. This codes for CASSPDALRANVLTF. J is TRBJ2-6 and V is TRBV6-1; D ambiguous. Germline assignment: CDR1 MNHNS and CDR2 SASEGT. Trimming shortened V by 5 bases and J by 5 bases, and 13 bases separated the two germline ends. The CDR3 spans 15 residues.

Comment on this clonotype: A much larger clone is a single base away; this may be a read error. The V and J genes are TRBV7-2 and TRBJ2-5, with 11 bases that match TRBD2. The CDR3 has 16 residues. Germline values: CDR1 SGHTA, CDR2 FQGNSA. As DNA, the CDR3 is TGTGCCAGCAGCTTAGCGCATCTAGCGGGAGGAGAGACCCAGCACTTC. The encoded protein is CASSLAHLAGGETQHF.

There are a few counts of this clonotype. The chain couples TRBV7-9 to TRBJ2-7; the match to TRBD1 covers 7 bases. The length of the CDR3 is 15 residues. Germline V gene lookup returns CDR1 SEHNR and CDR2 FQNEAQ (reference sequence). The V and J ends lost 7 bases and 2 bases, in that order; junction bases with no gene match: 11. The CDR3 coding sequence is TGTGCCAGCACCCTCAGGGCCGGGACAGCCTACGAGCAGTACTTC. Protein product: CASTLRAGTAYEQYF.

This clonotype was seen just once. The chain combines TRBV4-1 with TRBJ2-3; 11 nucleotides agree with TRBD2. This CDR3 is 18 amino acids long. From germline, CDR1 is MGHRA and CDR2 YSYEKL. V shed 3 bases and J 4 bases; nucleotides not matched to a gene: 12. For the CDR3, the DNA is TGCGCCAGCAGCCACACTCCCCTTGTTAGCGGGGGGGCAGATACGCAGTATTTT. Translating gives CASSHTPLVSGGADTQYF.